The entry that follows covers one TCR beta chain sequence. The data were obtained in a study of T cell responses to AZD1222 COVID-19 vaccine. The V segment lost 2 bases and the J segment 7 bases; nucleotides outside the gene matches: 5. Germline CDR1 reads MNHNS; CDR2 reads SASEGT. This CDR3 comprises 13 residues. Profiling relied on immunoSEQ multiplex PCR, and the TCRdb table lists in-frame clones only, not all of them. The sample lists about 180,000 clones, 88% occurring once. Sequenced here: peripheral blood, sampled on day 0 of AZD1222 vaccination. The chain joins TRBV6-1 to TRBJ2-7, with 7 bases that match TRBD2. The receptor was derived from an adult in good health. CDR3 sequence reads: CASSELGGEEQYF. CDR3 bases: TGTGCCAGCAGTGAATTGGGAGGGGAAGAGCAGTACTTC.